This T cell receptor beta chain was sequenced in a study of blood T cell repertoires in COVID-19. The wider study: From the United States, Italy and Spain came samples of acute and convalescent COVID-19. The analysed material was cDNA or gDNA that came from T cells, B-cell-depleted T cells, or PBMCs.

This clone was seen only a few times. Authors' methods: The assay estimated nucleated cells by amplifying reference gene primers. Clones were sequenced by immunoSEQ multiplex PCR, and TCRdb holds only the in-frame ones, with some missing. The V and J calls and clone size were taken over from that table, and D and trimming were inferred from the DNA. This sample has fewer than 300,000 clones; 91% occur once, and the top ten carry about 2.2%. The V gene's germline CDR1 is SGHNT and CDR2 YYREEE (reference sequence). V gave up 7 bases and J gave up 0 bases, with 16 bases separating them. This CDR3 region has 15 residues.

The rearrangement uses TRBV5-4 and TRBJ1-2, with D perhaps matching TRBD1 (5 bases). This clonotype was sampled from a woman aged 25 to 39 with COVID-19, enrolled during active disease. Sequenced: peripheral blood. In DNA, the CDR3 is TGTGCCAGCCAACAAGGGGAAGGGTCTAACTATGGCTACACCTTC. Encoded protein: CASQQGEGSNYGYTF.